The TCR beta chain described here comes from a study of OX40 agonist ivuxolimab in advanced cancers. Turning to the study itself: Recorded diagnoses for dose-escalation patients were hepatocellular carcinoma, melanoma, renal cell or head and neck cancer. Age averaged around 54 years (range about 20 to 79), and around 78% were male. A history of anti-PD-1, anti-PD-L1 or anti-CTLA-4 therapy was acceptable, and roughly 40% had some. The study reported partial responses in three patients: one hepatocellular carcinoma, two cutaneous melanoma.

The ends were cut back, 11 bases at V and 5 bases at J, with 18 bases in the middle. CDR3 length equals 13 residues. Germline CDR1 MNHEY, CDR2 SVGAGI. Using immunoSEQ multiplex PCR, the repertoire was profiled, and TCRdb retains in-frame clones only, with some absent. The table has tens of thousands of clones, approximately 92% seen once. The receptor was isolated from an adult with an advanced solid tumor such as melanoma, head and neck, liver or kidney cancer. Sequenced here: CD4+ or CD8+ T cells sorted from blood, sampled in a trial of the OX40 agonist ivuxolimab. The chain links TRBV6-5 to TRBJ1-2, with D hard to call. CDR3 in amino acids: CAASGTWSYGYTF. The CDR3 nucleotides are TGTGCCGCCTCGGGCACTTGGTCGTATGGCTACACCTTC.